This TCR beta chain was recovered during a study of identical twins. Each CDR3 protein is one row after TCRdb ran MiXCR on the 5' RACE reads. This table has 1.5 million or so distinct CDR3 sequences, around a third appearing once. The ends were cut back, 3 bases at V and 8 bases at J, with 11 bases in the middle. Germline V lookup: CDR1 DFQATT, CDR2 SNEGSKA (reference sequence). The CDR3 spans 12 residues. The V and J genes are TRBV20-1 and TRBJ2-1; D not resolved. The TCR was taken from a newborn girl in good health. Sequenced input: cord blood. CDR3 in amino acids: CSASQSTDEQFF. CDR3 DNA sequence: TGCAGTGCTAGCCAATCAACAGATGAGCAGTTCTTC.